The 30 T cell receptor beta chains below all came from one sample that was sequenced in a study of tumor-infiltrating lymphocytes in primary liver carcinoma. TCR beta cDNA was prepared out of about 530 ng total RNA by means of a constant-region primer. Amplification in three nested multiplex PCR rounds with slightly modified ARM-PCR gave rise to TCR beta libraries. Both of the initial two PCR rounds ran for nine to eleven cycles and employed TRBV1-TRBV30 forward primers alongside a C-beta reverse primer. Using its own MiXCR run on the multiplex PCR reads, TCRdb lists one record per CDR3 protein. The sample yields over 250,000 distinct CDR3 sequences, around three fifths seen once. They got blood RNA out of unsorted whole blood and also pulled out germline DNA. The material sequenced was peripheral blood. The source is a woman aged 25 to 39 with primary liver carcinoma and hepatitis B virus infection.

This clonotype occurred a few times. The chain combines TRBV7-9 with TRBJ2-7; D may be TRBD1 (5 bases). The germline V gene encodes CDR1 SEHNR and CDR2 FQNEAQ (reference sequence). This CDR3 contains 15 residues. V dropped 1 base and J dropped 0 bases, with 10 bases sitting between them. Here the CDR3 reads CASSLVLQASYEQYF. As DNA, the CDR3 is TGTGCCAGCAGCTTAGTCTTACAGGCCTCCTACGAGCAGTACTTC.

In its sample, this clonotype is medium-sized. The chain employs TRBV11-2 and TRBJ2-7; TRBD2 is a possible D gene (5 bases). Germline CDR1 reads SGHAT; CDR2 reads FQNNGV. V lost 5 bases and J 11 bases, leaving 22 bases between the germline ends. This CDR3 has 14 amino acids. The chain's CDR3 is CASSRGIDREEKYF. The CDR3 DNA reads as TGTGCCAGCAGCCGAGGTATCGATCGGGAAGAGAAGTACTTC.

This clonotype has ten or more counts. The chain carries TRBV4-2 and TRBJ2-7, with TRBD2 identical over 9 bases. There are 14 residues in the CDR3. The ends lost 6 bases at V and 0 bases at J; junction bases unmatched: 3. Germline CDR1 LGHNA, CDR2 YNFKEQ. The CDR3 DNA reads as TGTGCCAGCAGTCTAGCGGGACTCTCCTACGAGCAGTACTTC. This gives the protein CASSLAGLSYEQYF.

As to this clonotype: A much larger clone lies one base from this, so it may be a read error. This chain joins TRBV4-2 and TRBJ2-1, with TRBD2 matching 7 bases. Germline loops: CDR1 LGHNA, CDR2 YNFKEQ. This CDR3 is built from 12 residues. In DNA, the CDR3 is TGTGCCTGCAGTCCCAGCGGGGATGAGCAGTTCTTC. The encoded protein is CACSPSGDEQFF.

Note on this clonotype: The junction and the germline gene differ at one end; a read error may be behind it. V usage is TRBV13 and J usage is TRBJ2-1; possibly TRBD2 for D (5 bases). The CDR3 sequence is 17 residues long. CDR1 is PRHDT and CDR2 is FYEKMQ in the germline V gene (reference sequence). CDR3 loop: CTSTLEAASYSYNEQFF. CDR3 nucleotide sequence: TGTACCAGCACCCTGGAGGCGGCGAGCTACTCCTACAATGAGCAGTTCTTC.

The table lists this clonotype with a few counts. The chain carries TRBV12-3 or TRBV12-4 and TRBJ1-2; D is undetermined. This CDR3 has 12 residues. V was shortened by 6 bases and J by 4 bases, with 9 bases between the two germline ends. CDR3 nucleotide sequence: TGTGCCAGCAGGTCCCGGGTCTATGGCTACACCTTC. This translates into CASRSRVYGYTF.

The genes are TRBV7-8 and TRBJ2-7; TRBD2 might be the D (7 bases). The V gene's germline CDR1 is SGHVS and CDR2 FQNEAQ. Trimming took 6 bases from V and 0 from J, leaving 15 bases between them. CDR3 length: 15 residues. The CDR3 spells CASRPPGGHSYEQYF. CDR3 in DNA: TGTGCCAGCAGGCCCCCGGGGGGACACTCCTACGAGCAGTACTTC.

A remark on this clonotype: Germline is not matched at one junction end, which may reflect a read error. This chain uses TRBV11-2 with TRBJ2-5; perhaps D is TRBD1 or TRBD2 (6 bases each). Germline V lookup: CDR1 SGHAT, CDR2 FQNNGV. CDR3 length: 16 amino acids. CDR3 protein: CASRRLRGADQETQYF. Here the CDR3 DNA reads TGTGCCAGCAGACGACTTAGGGGGGCAGACCAAGAGACTCAGTACTTC.

The chain carries TRBV28 and TRBJ2-2; 10 nucleotides align to TRBD2. The CDR3 is 16 amino acids. Trimming removed 6 bases from V and 5 bases from J; junction bases left unmatched: 9. CDR1 and CDR2 (germline): MDHEN, SYDVKM. CDR3 sequence: CASRSRLAGLTGELFF. In nucleotides, the CDR3 is TGTGCCAGCAGAAGCCGACTAGCGGGTCTTACCGGGGAGCTGTTTTTT.

This chain uses TRBV6-1 with TRBJ2-7; D may be TRBD1 (7 bases). Germline V gives CDR1 MNHNS, CDR2 SASEGT. The V end was cut by 4 bases, the J end by 2 bases, with 21 bases between. This CDR3 spans 17 amino acids. The CDR3 bases are TGTGCCAGCAGTGTGGTCGAGGTCGGCGGGACAGCCTACGAGCAGTACTTC. Its protein product is CASSVVEVGGTAYEQYF.

This clonotype was counted a few times. The chain carries TRBV7-9 and TRBJ2-7; possible D gene TRBD1, 6 bases. The length of the CDR3 is 12 residues. Germline-derived CDR1 and CDR2 are SEHNR and FQNEAQ (reference sequence). Trimming took off 2 bases at V and 6 bases at J, with 8 bases between the two ends. CDR3 sequence (DNA): TGTGCCAGCAGCTTAACAGGGCTCGAGCAGTACTTC. This gives the protein CASSLTGLEQYF.

Details on this clonotype: A much more abundant neighbour one base away suggests this may be a read error. The chain carries TRBV29-1 and TRBJ2-7; 9 nucleotides line up with TRBD1. V lost 7 bases, J lost 4 bases, and 8 bases stayed unmatched. The CDR3 runs to 13 residues. CDR1 SQVTM and CDR2 ANQGSEA come from the germline V gene. The DNA for the CDR3 is TGCAGCGCCCGACCGACAGGGGGGTACGAGCAGTACTTC. It specifies CSARPTGGYEQYF.

With regard to this clonotype: This clone may be a read error of a much larger clone one base away. J is TRBJ2-6 and V is TRBV4-1; D gene unclear. Looked up from germline, CDR1 is MGHRA and CDR2 is YSYEKL. The length of the CDR3 is 15 residues. CDR3: CAGSPFFSGANVLTF. CDR3 bases: TGCGCCGGCAGTCCTTTTTTCTCTGGGGCCAACGTCCTGACTTTC.

This sequence joins TRBV7-9 and TRBJ2-7, with 8 bases that match TRBD1. CDR3 length: 14 amino acids. V lost 2 bases and J lost 2; bases outside the gene matches: 2. The germline V gene encodes CDR1 SEHNR and CDR2 FQNEAQ (reference sequence). The CDR3 DNA reads as TGTGCCAGCAGCTTAACAGGGGGAACCTACGAGCAGTACTTC. Amino acid sequence: CASSLTGGTYEQYF.

This clonotype was observed a handful of times. This chain connects TRBV12-3 or TRBV12-4 to TRBJ1-2; 9 positions agree with TRBD1. The J segment lost 5 bases and the V segment lost 6 bases, leaving 7 bases of the junction unmatched. The CDR3 has 14 amino acids. CDR3 sequence reads: CASSRGQGLYGYTF. The CDR3 DNA is TGTGCCAGCAGCCGGGGACAGGGCTTGTATGGCTACACCTTC.

This clonotype was seen more than once but under ten times. This chain links TRBV6-1 with TRBJ2-1; the D gene could be TRBD1 or TRBD2 (7 bases each). Germline CDR1 is MNHNS and CDR2 is SASEGT. The CDR3 extends over 15 amino acids. V was pared by 9 bases and J by 7 bases, with 22 bases between. The CDR3 sequence is CASGAWGQGGNEQFF. The CDR3 DNA reads as TGTGCCAGTGGGGCATGGGGGCAGGGGGGGAATGAGCAGTTCTTC.

Remarks on this clonotype: A clone one base away is much larger, so this may be a read error. Likely a read error: the CDR3 ends without its conserved phenylalanine or tryptophan. V gene TRBV12-3 or TRBV12-4 combines with J gene TRBJ1-1; the D is unclear. Trimming removed 2 bases from V and 4 bases from J, with 11 bases in between. This CDR3 contains 14 residues. In DNA, the CDR3 is TGTGCCAGCAGTTTAATGTCCGAAGGCACTGAAGCTTTCATT. Protein product: CASSLMSEGTEAFI.

This chain connects TRBV28 to TRBJ2-1; D is perhaps TRBD1 (5 bases). The V and J ends lost 7 bases and 0 bases respectively, with 28 bases between them. Germline CDR1 is MDHEN and CDR2 is SYDVKM. The CDR3 length is 20 residues. The CDR3 sequence is CASNPGPPHTLKSSYNEQFF. The CDR3 coding sequence is TGTGCCAGCAATCCAGGGCCTCCCCACACACTCAAGAGCTCCTACAATGAGCAGTTCTTC.

Remarks on this clonotype: A much larger clone lies a single base off, so this may be a read error. V gene TRBV6-1 combines with J gene TRBJ1-5; the D is unclear. In germline, CDR1 is MNHNS, CDR2 SASEGT. CDR3 length: 15 amino acids. The CDR3, as DNA: TGTGCCGGCAGTCTATCGATAGGAAGTAATCAGCCCCAGCATTTT. As protein: CAGSLSIGSNQPQHF.

Regarding this clonotype: Just one base apart from a much larger clone, this may be a read error. The chain couples TRBV6-5 to TRBJ2-7; 7 nucleotides line up with TRBD2. CDR1 is MNHEY, CDR2 SVGAGI, per germline. The length of the CDR3 is 14 residues. The CDR3 sequence is CVSSERLAGYEQYF. CDR3 DNA sequence: TGTGTCAGCAGTGAACGACTAGCCGGATACGAGCAGTACTTC.

A note on this clonotype: A much bigger clone sits one base away, suggesting this may be a read error. CDR3 amino acids: CASSVQETRYF. In DNA, the CDR3 is TGTGCCAGCAGCGTCCAAGAGACCCGGTACTTC. The rearrangement uses TRBV11-2 and TRBJ2-5; D call uncertain. The CDR3 runs 11 residues. Germline V gene lookup returns CDR1 SGHAT and CDR2 FQNNGV.

Turning to this clonotype: Germline and junction disagree at one end, which may indicate a read error. This chain uses TRBV7-9 with TRBJ2-7; D is uncertain. The CDR3 totals 12 residues. Germline V gene lookup returns CDR1 SEHNR and CDR2 FQNEAQ (reference sequence). The DNA of the CDR3 is TGTGCCAACAGCTTAAGTCTCCACGAGCAGTACTTC. Its translation: CANSLSLHEQYF.

This clonotype was counted many times. V and J are TRBV7-8 and TRBJ2-7; no clear D gene. The germline CDR1 and CDR2 sequences are SGHVS and FQNEAQ. This CDR3 spans 14 amino acids. The germline V and J ends were trimmed by 5 bases and 7 bases, with 18 bases remaining between them. The CDR3 nucleotides read TGTGCCAGCAGCCACCGTACGTTTCTTGGAGAGCAGTACTTC. It codes for CASSHRTFLGEQYF.

This clonotype was recorded at least ten times. J is TRBJ1-1 and V is TRBV7-9; no definite D call. CDR1 is SEHNR, CDR2 FQNEAQ, per germline (reference sequence). Between the trimmed V and J ends, which lost 11 bases and 6 bases, there was a span of 16 bases. The CDR3 totals 12 residues. The CDR3: CAGYDREAEAFF. In nucleotides, the CDR3 is TGTGCCGGCTACGACCGAGAGGCTGAAGCTTTCTTT.

This clonotype was recorded at least ten times. This chain joins TRBV11-2 and TRBJ2-7, with 11 bases identical to TRBD2. In germline, CDR1 is SGHAT, CDR2 FQNNGV. With 0 bases clipped from V and 11 bases from J, the junction kept 6 bases outside the gene matches. The CDR3 consists of 14 residues. For the CDR3, the DNA is TGTGCCAGCAGCTTAGATAGACTAGCGGGAAACGAGTACTTC. Translating it yields CASSLDRLAGNEYF.

This chain's CDR3 is CASSPSAGERTTIYF. The CDR3 DNA reads TGTGCCAGCTCACCAAGTGCCGGGGAACGGACCACCATATATTTT. The genes are TRBV18 and TRBJ1-3, with no clear D. Per germline, CDR1 KGHSH and CDR2 LQKENI. The V end was cut by 2 bases, the J end by 9 bases, with 17 bases between. There are 15 residues in the CDR3.

Of note for this clonotype: This may arise from a read error, as a much more abundant clone is one base away. The genes are TRBV10-2 and TRBJ2-1, with no clear D. Germline CDR1 WSHSY, CDR2 SAAADI. CDR3 length equals 15 residues. With 2 bases removed from V and 6 bases from J, the gap between germline ends came to 14 bases. CDR3 DNA: TGCGCCAGCAGTGAGGGAACACCACTCTCCAATGAGCAGTTCTTC. Protein product: CASSEGTPLSNEQFF.

The rearrangement uses TRBV5-6 and TRBJ2-3; 14 bases are a match to TRBD2. With 5 bases clipped from V and 3 bases from J, the junction kept 5 bases outside the gene matches. The V gene's germline CDR1 is SGHDT and CDR2 YYEEEE. The CDR3 sequence is 16 residues long. CDR3 sequence: CASRLRTSGRTDTQYF. CDR3 bases: TGTGCCAGCAGACTACGGACTAGCGGGAGGACAGATACGCAGTATTTT. The full variable domain, with the rest looked up from reference TRBV5-6 and TRBJ2-3, is DAGVTQSPTHLIKTRGQQVTLRCSPKSGHDTVSWYQQALGQGPQFIFQYYEEEERQRGNFPDRFSGHQFPNYSSELNVNALLLGDSALYLCASRLRTSGRTDTQYFGPGTRLTVL.

V usage is TRBV2 and J usage is TRBJ2-5, with D unresolved. Germline assignment: CDR1 SNHLY and CDR2 FYNNEI. CDR3 size: 12 residues. V lost 7 bases and J 6 bases, leaving 12 bases between the germline ends. The CDR3 nucleotides read TGTGCCAGCACCCAGATCTTCAAGACCCAGTACTTC. Encoded protein: CASTQIFKTQYF.

Comment on this clonotype: At one end the junction does not follow the germline gene, possibly because of a read error. The V and J genes are TRBV4-1 and TRBJ2-7, with D uncertain. Germline V CDR1 and CDR2: MGHRA, YSYEKL. The CDR3 is made up of 16 amino acids. CDR3: CVSSRLGLAETYEQYF. CDR3 DNA: TGCGTCAGCAGCCGGTTGGGATTAGCTGAAACCTACGAGCAGTACTTC.